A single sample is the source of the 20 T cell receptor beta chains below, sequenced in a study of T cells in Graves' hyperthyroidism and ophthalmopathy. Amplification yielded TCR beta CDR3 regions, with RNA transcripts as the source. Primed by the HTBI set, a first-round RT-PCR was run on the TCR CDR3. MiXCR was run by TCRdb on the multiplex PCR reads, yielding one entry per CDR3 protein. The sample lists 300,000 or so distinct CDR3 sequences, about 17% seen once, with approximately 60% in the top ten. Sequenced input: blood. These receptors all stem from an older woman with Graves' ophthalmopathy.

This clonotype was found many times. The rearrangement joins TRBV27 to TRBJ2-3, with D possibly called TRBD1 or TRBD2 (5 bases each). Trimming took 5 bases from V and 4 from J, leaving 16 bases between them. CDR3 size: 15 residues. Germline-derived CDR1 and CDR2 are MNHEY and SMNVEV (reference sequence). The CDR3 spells CASSIRGRASDTQYF. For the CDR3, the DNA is TGTGCCAGCAGTATTCGGGGCCGTGCGTCAGATACGCAGTATTTT.

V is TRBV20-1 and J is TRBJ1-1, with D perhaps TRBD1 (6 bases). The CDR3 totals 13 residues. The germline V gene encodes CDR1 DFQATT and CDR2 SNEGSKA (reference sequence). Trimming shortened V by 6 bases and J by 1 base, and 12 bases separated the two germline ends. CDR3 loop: CSARRGTNTEAFF. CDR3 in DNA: TGCAGTGCAAGAAGGGGGACGAACACTGAAGCTTTCTTT.

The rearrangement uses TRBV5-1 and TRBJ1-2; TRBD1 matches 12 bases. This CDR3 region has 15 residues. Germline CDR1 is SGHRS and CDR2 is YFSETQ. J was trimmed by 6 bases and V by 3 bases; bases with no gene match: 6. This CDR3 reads CASSSGQGAYHGYTF. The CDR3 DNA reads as TGCGCCAGCAGCTCGGGACAGGGGGCATACCATGGCTACACCTTC. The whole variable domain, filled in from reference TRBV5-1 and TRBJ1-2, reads KAGVTQTPRYLIKTRGQQVTLSCSPISGHRSVSWYQQTPGQGLQFLFEYFSETQRNKGNFPGRFSGRQFSNSRSEMNVSTLELGDSALYLCASSSGQGAYHGYTFGSGTRLTVV.

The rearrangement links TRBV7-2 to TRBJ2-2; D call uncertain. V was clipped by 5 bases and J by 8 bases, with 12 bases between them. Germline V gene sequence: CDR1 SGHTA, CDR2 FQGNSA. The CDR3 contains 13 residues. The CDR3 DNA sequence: TGTGCCAGCAGCCGGACGGGTTTGGGGGAGCTGTTTTTT. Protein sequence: CASSRTGLGELFF.

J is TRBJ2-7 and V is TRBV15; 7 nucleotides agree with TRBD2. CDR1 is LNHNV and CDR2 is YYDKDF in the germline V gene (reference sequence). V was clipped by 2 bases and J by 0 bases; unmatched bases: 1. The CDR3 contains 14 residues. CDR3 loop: CATSRSGDSYEQYF. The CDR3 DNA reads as TGTGCCACCAGCAGAAGCGGGGACTCCTACGAGCAGTACTTC.

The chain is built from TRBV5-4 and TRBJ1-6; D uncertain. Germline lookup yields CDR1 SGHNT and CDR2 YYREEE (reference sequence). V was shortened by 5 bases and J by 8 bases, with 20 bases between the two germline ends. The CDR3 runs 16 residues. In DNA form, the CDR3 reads TGTGCCAGCAGTCCCCAGTCGGATAATGGCTATTCACCCCTCCACTTT. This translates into CASSPQSDNGYSPLHF.

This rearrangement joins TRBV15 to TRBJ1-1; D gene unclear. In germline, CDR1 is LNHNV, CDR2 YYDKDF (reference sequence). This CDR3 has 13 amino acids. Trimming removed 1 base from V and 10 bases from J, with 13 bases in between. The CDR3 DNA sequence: TGTGCCACCAGCAGAGGCCTAGGACCTGCAGCTTTCTTT. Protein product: CATSRGLGPAAFF.

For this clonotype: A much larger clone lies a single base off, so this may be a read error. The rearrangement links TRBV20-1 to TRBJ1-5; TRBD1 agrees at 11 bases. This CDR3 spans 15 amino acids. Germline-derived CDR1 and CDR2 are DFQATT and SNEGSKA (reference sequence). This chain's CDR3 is CSAGQGARSNQPRHF. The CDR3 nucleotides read TGCAGTGCTGGACAGGGGGCACGTAGCAATCAGCCCCGGCATTTT.

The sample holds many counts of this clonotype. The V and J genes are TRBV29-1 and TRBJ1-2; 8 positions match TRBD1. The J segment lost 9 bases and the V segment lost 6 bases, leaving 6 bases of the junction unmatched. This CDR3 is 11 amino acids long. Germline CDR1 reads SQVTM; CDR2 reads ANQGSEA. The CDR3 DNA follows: TGCAGCGTAACCCGACAGGGGAGCTACACCTTC. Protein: CSVTRQGSYTF. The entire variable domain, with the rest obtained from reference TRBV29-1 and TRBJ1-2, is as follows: SAVISQKPSRDICQRGTSLTIQCQVDSQVTMMFWYRQQPGQSLTLIATANQGSEATYESGFVIDKFPISRPNLTFSTLTVSNMSPEDSSIYLCSVTRQGSYTFGSGTRLTVV.

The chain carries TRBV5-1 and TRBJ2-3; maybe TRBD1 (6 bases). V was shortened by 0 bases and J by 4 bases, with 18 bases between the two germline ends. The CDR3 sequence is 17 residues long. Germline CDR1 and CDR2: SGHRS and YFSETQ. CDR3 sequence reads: CASSLVFQGLEADTQYF. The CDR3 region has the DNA TGCGCCAGCAGCTTGGTTTTCCAGGGGCTGGAAGCAGATACGCAGTATTTT. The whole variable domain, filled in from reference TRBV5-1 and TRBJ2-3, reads KAGVTQTPRYLIKTRGQQVTLSCSPISGHRSVSWYQQTPGQGLQFLFEYFSETQRNKGNFPGRFSGRQFSNSRSEMNVSTLELGDSALYLCASSLVFQGLEADTQYFGPGTRLTVL.

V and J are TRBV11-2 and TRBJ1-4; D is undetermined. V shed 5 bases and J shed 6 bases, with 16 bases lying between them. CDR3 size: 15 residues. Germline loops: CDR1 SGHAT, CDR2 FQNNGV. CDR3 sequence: CASSPVGFGDEKLFF. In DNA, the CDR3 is TGTGCCAGCAGCCCAGTCGGGTTCGGGGATGAAAAACTGTTTTTT.

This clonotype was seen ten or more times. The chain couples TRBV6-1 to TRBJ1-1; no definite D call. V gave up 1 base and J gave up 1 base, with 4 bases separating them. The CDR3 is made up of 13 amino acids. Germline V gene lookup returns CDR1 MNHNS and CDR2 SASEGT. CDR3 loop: CASSEGGNTEAFF. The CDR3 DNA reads TGTGCCAGCAGTGAAGGGGGGAACACTGAAGCTTTCTTT.

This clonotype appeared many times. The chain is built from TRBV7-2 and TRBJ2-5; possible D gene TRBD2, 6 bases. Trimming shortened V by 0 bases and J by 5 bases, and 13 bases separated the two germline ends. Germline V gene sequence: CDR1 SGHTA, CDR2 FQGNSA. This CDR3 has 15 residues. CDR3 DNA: TGTGCCAGCAGCTTAGCGCGGCTAGCGAAGGAGACCCAGTACTTC. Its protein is CASSLARLAKETQYF.

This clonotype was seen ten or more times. CDR3 loop: CASRENLYQPQHF. CDR3 DNA: TGTGCCAGCAGGGAAAACTTGTATCAGCCCCAGCATTTT. This chain uses TRBV7-2 with TRBJ1-5; D remains unclear. There are 13 residues in the CDR3. V was cut by 6 bases and J by 5 bases, with 11 bases left in between. Germline CDR1 and CDR2: SGHTA and FQGNSA.

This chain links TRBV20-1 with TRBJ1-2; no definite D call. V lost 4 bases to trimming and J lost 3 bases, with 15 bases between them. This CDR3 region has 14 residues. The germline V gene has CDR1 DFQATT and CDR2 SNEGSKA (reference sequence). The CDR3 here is CSAKLRLGDYGYTF. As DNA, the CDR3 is TGCAGTGCTAAACTCCGGCTCGGGGACTATGGCTACACCTTC.

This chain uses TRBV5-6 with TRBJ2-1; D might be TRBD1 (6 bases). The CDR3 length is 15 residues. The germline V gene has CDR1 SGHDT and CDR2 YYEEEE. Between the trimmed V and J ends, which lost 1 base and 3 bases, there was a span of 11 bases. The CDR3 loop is CASSLIGTYYNEQFF. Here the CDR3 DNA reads TGTGCCAGCAGCTTGATTGGGACATACTACAATGAGCAGTTCTTC.

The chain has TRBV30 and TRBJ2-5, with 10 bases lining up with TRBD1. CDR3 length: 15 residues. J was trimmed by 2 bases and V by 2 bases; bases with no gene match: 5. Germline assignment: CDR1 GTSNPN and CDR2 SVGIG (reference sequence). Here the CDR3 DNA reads TGTGCCTGGAGTCCCCCGGGACAGGGGCAAGAGACCCAGTACTTC. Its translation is CAWSPPGQGQETQYF.

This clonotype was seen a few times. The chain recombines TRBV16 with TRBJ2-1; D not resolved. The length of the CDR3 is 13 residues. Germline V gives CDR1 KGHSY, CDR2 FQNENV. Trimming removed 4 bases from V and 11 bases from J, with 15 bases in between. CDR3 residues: CASSPSWGRKQFF. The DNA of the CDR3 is TGTGCCAGCAGCCCCTCCTGGGGTAGGAAGCAGTTCTTC.

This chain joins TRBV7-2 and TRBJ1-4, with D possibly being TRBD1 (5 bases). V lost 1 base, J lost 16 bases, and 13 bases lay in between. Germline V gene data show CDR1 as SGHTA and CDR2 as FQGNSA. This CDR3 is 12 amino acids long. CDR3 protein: CASSLGTGRRFF. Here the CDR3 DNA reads TGTGCCAGCAGCTTAGGCACAGGCCGAAGGTTTTTT.

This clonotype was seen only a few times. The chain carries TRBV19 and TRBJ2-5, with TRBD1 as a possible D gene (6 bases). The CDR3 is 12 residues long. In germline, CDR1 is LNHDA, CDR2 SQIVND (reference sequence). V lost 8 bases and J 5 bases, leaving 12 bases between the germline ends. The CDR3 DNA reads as TGTGCCAGTGCCGGACAGAGGGAGACCCAGTACTTC. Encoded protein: CASAGQRETQYF.